This is a list of T cell receptor beta chains from one sample in a study of T cells in Graves' hyperthyroidism and ophthalmopathy. One entry per CDR3 protein results from TCRdb running MiXCR on the multiplex PCR reads. The table includes hundreds of thousands of distinct CDR3 sequences, about 24% detected once. The sequenced sample was blood. All receptors derive from a woman under 40 with Graves' ophthalmopathy. CDR3s include the opening cysteine and the closing phenylalanine or tryptophan.

cdr3_aa,j_call,v_call
CSVSGTVYGYTF,TRBJ1-2,TRBV29-1
CASSSLAGGPSGELFF,TRBJ2-2,TRBV27
CSAREPQEETQYF,TRBJ2-5,TRBV20-1
CASSQELQGRTEAFF,TRBJ1-1,TRBV4-1
CSASPWTAAGNTEAFF,TRBJ1-1,TRBV29-1
CASSDLLGGELFF,TRBJ2-2,TRBV25-1
CASTSQAGGVYEQYF,TRBJ2-7,TRBV6-5
CAWSAYKNTEAFF,TRBJ1-1,TRBV30
CASSLTHESYEQYF,TRBJ2-7,TRBV28
CASSLDRESSEQYF,TRBJ2-7,TRBV28
CASSQQVLNSPLHF,TRBJ1-6,TRBV12-3/TRBV12-4
CASSLSRGLQYF,TRBJ2-7,TRBV7-2
CASGRTGPGPEAFF,TRBJ1-1,TRBV27
CASSSSGKNNSPLHF,TRBJ1-6,TRBV6-2/TRBV6-3
CASSAGGPDTGELFF,TRBJ2-2,TRBV19
CATSARANLGPQHF,TRBJ1-5,TRBV24-1
CASSPTSRNTIYF,TRBJ1-3,TRBV7-9
CASSLVSQYEQYF,TRBJ2-7,TRBV7-8
CAISVETGSYEQYF,TRBJ2-7,TRBV10-3
CSAREPGRATGELFF,TRBJ2-2,TRBV20-1
CASSPRQGRNYGYTF,TRBJ1-2,TRBV12-3/TRBV12-4
CASSTSGVQPQHF,TRBJ1-5,TRBV6-2/TRBV6-3
CASIGGADYGYTF,TRBJ1-2,TRBV28
CASSLGGTTGELFF,TRBJ2-2,TRBV12-3/TRBV12-4
CASKRQGGGYTF,TRBJ1-2,TRBV6-1
CASSGPGQGPGFYSGNTIYF,TRBJ1-3,TRBV2
CATSHRASMPDSPLHF,TRBJ1-6,TRBV24-1
CASSETGGSETQYF,TRBJ2-5,TRBV7-2
CSVVLQGVLSNQPQHF,TRBJ1-5,TRBV29-1
CAWDGTGDNSPLHF,TRBJ1-6,TRBV30
CASSPREGIYGYTF,TRBJ1-2,TRBV5-6
CASSYPLGEQYF,TRBJ2-7,TRBV6-2/TRBV6-3
CASSLSADYVEQYF,TRBJ2-7,TRBV7-9
CASSATAQETQYF,TRBJ2-5,TRBV18
CSVGLLGSENSPLHF,TRBJ1-6,TRBV29-1
CASSIPLGNTEAFF,TRBJ1-1,TRBV19
CASNGLTNYGYTF,TRBJ1-2,TRBV6-2/TRBV6-3
CASSPGTEGIVNTEAFF,TRBJ1-1,TRBV7-9
CSASQLGYQETQYF,TRBJ2-5,TRBV20-1
CASSPIGINQPQHF,TRBJ1-5,TRBV4-2